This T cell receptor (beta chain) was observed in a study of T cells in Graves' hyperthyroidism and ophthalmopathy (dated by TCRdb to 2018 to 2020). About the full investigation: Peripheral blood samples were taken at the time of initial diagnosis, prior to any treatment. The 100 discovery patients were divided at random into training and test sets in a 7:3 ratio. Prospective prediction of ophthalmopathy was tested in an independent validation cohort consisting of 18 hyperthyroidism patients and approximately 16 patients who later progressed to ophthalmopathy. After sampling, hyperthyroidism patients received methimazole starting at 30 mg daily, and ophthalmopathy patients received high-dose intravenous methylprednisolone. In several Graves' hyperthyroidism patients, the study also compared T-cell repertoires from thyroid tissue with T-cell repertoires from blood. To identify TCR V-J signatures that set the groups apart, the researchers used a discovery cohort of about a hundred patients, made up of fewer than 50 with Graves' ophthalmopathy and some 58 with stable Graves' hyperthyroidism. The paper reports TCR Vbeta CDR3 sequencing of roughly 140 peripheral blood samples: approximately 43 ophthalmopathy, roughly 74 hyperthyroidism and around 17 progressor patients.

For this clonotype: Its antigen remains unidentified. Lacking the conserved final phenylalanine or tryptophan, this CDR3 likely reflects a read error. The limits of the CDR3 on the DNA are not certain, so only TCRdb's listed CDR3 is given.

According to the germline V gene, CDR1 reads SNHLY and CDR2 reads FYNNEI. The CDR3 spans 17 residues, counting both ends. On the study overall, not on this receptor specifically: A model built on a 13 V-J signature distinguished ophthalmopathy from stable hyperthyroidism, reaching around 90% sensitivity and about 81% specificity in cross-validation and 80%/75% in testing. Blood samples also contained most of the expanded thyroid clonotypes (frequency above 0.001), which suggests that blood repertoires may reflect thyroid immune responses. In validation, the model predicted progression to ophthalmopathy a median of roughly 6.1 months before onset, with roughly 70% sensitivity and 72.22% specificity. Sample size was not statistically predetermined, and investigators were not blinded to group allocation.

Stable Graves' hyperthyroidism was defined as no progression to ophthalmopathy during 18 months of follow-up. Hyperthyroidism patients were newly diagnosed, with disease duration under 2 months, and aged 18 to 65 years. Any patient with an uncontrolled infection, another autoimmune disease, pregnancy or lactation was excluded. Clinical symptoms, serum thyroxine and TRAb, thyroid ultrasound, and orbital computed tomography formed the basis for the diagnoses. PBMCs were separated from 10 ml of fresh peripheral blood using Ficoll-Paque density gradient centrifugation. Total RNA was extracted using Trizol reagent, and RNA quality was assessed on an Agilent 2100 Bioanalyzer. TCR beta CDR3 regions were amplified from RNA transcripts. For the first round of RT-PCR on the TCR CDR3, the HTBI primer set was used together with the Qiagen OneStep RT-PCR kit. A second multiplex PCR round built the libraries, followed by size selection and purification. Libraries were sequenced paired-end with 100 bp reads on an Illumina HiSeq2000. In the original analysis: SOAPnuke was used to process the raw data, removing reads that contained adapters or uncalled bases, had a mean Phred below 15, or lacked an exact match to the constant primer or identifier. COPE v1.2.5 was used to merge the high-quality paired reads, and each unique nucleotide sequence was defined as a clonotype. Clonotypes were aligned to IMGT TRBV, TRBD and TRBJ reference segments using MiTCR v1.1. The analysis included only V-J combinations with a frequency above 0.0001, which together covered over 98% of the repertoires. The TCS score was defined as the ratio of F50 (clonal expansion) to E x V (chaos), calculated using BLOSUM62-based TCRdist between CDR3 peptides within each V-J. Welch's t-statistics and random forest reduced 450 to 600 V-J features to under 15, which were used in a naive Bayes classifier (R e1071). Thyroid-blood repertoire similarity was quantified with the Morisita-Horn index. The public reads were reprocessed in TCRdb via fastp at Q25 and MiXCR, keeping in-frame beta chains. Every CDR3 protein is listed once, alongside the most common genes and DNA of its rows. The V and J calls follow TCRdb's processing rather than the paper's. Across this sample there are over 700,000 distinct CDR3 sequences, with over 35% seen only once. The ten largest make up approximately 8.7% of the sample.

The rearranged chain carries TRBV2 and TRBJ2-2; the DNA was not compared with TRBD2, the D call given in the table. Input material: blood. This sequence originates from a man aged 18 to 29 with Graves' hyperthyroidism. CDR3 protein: CASSGLGTSGQHRGAVV.